One and the same sample provided the 17 T cell receptor beta chains below, sequenced in a study of early T cells in non-severe SARS-CoV-2 infection (dated by TCRdb to the early 2020s). Libraries came from 5' RACE. For sequencing, a NextSeq 500 was employed. Using fastp trimming at Q25 and MiXCR clonotype assembly, TCRdb reanalyzed the public sequencing data and kept in-frame beta chains. All rows with the same CDR3 protein become a single entry with the most common DNA and genes. The table for this sample lists about 76,000 distinct CDR3 sequences; around 11% of them were counted only once. Around 4.7% of the sample rests with the top ten. Specimen: whole blood. Receptors originate from an adult who was a healthcare worker with PCR-confirmed SARS-CoV-2 infection or an uninfected control (not recorded which).

This clonotype was observed a handful of times. This sequence joins TRBV20-1 and TRBJ2-3; D possibly uses TRBD1 or TRBD2 (5 bases each). Germline CDR1 and CDR2: DFQATT and SNEGSKA (reference sequence). V was pared by 1 base and J by 4 bases, with 12 bases between. The CDR3 is made up of 14 amino acids. Here the CDR3 reads CSARGDHRSDTQYF. CDR3 DNA sequence: TGCAGTGCTAGAGGGGACCACAGGTCAGATACGCAGTATTTT.

The V and J genes are TRBV4-3 and TRBJ2-7; 9 bases are a match to TRBD1. V dropped 4 bases and J dropped 2; count of bases not matched to a gene: 3. Germline assignment: CDR1 LGHNA and CDR2 YSLEER. The length of the CDR3 is 14 residues. Here the CDR3 reads CASSPRTGAYEQYF. DNA for the CDR3: TGCGCCAGCAGCCCTAGGACAGGGGCCTACGAGCAGTACTTC.

This clonotype was recorded many times. This chain joins TRBV14 and TRBJ2-2, with unresolved D. V was trimmed by 1 base and J by 3 bases, leaving 6 bases between them. CDR1 is SGHDN, CDR2 FVKESK, per germline. The CDR3 consists of 14 residues. This CDR3 reads CASSQATYTGELFF. The CDR3 nucleotides read TGTGCCAGCAGCCAAGCTACCTACACCGGGGAGCTGTTTTTT.

This clonotype was seen many times. CDR3 in amino acids: CASRGQYSTDTQYF. The CDR3 DNA sequence: TGTGCCAGCAGGGGACAGTATAGCACAGATACGCAGTATTTT. This chain links TRBV12-3 or TRBV12-4 with TRBJ2-3; 7 nucleotides align to TRBD1. The junction had 3 bases not matched to a gene; V was cut back by 6 bases and J by 0 bases. This CDR3 comprises 14 residues.

This chain uses TRBV10-3 with TRBJ1-2; 8 nucleotides match TRBD1. The germline CDR1 and CDR2 sequences are ENHRY and SYGVKD. The ends lost 6 bases at V and 0 bases at J; junction bases unmatched: 9. The CDR3 sequence is 16 residues long. Here the CDR3 reads CAISDQQGGTNYGYTF. For the CDR3, the DNA is TGTGCCATCAGCGATCAACAGGGGGGTACTAACTATGGCTACACCTTC.

This clonotype was seen a handful of times. This sequence joins TRBV18 and TRBJ1-6; TRBD1 aligns across 8 bases. The CDR3 has 14 residues. V shed 4 bases and J 5 bases; nucleotides not matched to a gene: 1. Germline lookup yields CDR1 KGHSH and CDR2 LQKENI. The CDR3 DNA reads as TGTGCCAGCTCACAGGACAGGGATAATTCACCCCTCCACTTT. Amino acids: CASSQDRDNSPLHF.

The J gene is TRBJ2-2, the V gene TRBV12-3 or TRBV12-4; D unclear. The CDR3 loop spans 15 amino acids. V dropped 7 bases and J dropped 0 bases, with 12 bases sitting between them. CDR3: CASNPSPPNTGELFF. The DNA of the CDR3 is TGTGCCAGCAATCCCTCACCACCGAACACCGGGGAGCTGTTTTTT.

This rearrangement joins TRBV20-1 to TRBJ1-1; 9 bases match TRBD1. The CDR3 length is 15 residues. Germline loops: CDR1 DFQATT, CDR2 SNEGSKA (reference sequence). Germline trimming cut 1 base from V and 1 base from J; bases unmatched to any gene: 4. The CDR3 loop reads CSARVPGQGNTEAFF. CDR3 in DNA: TGCAGTGCTAGAGTGCCGGGACAGGGGAACACTGAAGCTTTCTTT.

The chain couples TRBV14 to TRBJ1-1; 7 nucleotides agree with TRBD1. From germline, CDR1 is SGHDN and CDR2 FVKESK. The ends lost 1 base at V and 7 bases at J; junction bases unmatched: 6. The CDR3 runs to 14 residues. In nucleotides, the CDR3 is TGTGCCAGCAGCCAAGTAGTAGGGGGCGGTGAAGCTTTCTTT. Residues: CASSQVVGGGEAFF.

This clonotype was seen at least ten times. The rearrangement links TRBV6-5 to TRBJ2-7; 11 bases map to TRBD1. There are 15 residues in the CDR3. V shed 6 bases and J 2 bases; nucleotides not matched to a gene: 6. Germline CDR1 MNHEY, CDR2 SVGAGI. The CDR3 sequence: CASSSGTGGPYEQYF. DNA for the CDR3: TGTGCCAGCAGCTCCGGGACAGGGGGACCCTACGAGCAGTACTTC.

In its sample, this clonotype was seen many times. The chain joins TRBV6-4 to TRBJ2-1; TRBD2 matches 8 bases. The CDR3 extends over 16 amino acids. Germline lookup yields CDR1 MRHNA and CDR2 SNTAGT. V lost 0 bases, J lost 0 bases, and 1 base stayed unmatched. The CDR3 loop is CASSDSGTSSYNEQFF. The CDR3 nucleotides are TGTGCCAGCAGTGACTCCGGGACTAGCTCCTACAATGAGCAGTTCTTC.

Details on this clonotype: One end of the junction is discordant with germline, which a read error may explain. The gene calls are TRBV29-1 and TRBJ1-1, with D possibly matching TRBD1 (5 bases). Looked up from germline, CDR1 is SQVTM and CDR2 is ANQGSEA. There are 13 residues in the CDR3. CDR3 coding DNA: TGCAGCGTTGGGGACGCTAGGAACACTGAAGTTTTCTTT. This gives the protein CSVGDARNTEVFF.

CDR3 residues: CASSSNHVTDTQYF. The CDR3 nucleotides read TGCGCCAGCAGCTCGAATCACGTCACAGATACGCAGTATTTT. The chain recombines TRBV5-1 with TRBJ2-3; D gene unclear. The V end lost 3 bases, the J end lost 2 bases, and 10 bases lay between the germline ends. Germline V gene data show CDR1 as SGHRS and CDR2 as YFSETQ. This CDR3 region has 14 residues.

This clonotype was seen many times. The gene calls are TRBV20-1 and TRBJ2-1; D perhaps matches TRBD1 (6 bases). Trimming took off 2 bases at V and 12 bases at J, with 11 bases between the two ends. This CDR3 spans 11 amino acids. Germline CDR1 DFQATT, CDR2 SNEGSKA (reference sequence). CDR3 DNA: TGCAGTGCTAGATTCGGACAGCCGCAGTTCTTC. Amino acids: CSARFGQPQFF.

This clonotype was seen a handful of times. The chain carries TRBV29-1 and TRBJ1-2, with D possibly matching TRBD1 (5 bases). The CDR3 sequence is 13 residues long. V gave up 6 bases and J gave up 8 bases, with 19 bases separating them. Germline values: CDR1 SQVTM, CDR2 ANQGSEA. CDR3 region: CSVPRGAGQGYTF. In nucleotides, the CDR3 is TGCAGCGTCCCTAGGGGCGCAGGCCAGGGCTACACCTTC.

This clonotype was observed many times. V and J are TRBV28 and TRBJ2-3; D is uncertain. The CDR3 spans 15 residues. Trimming pared 6 bases from V and 6 bases from J, leaving 19 bases between. The V gene's germline CDR1 is MDHEN and CDR2 SYDVKM. The CDR3 coding sequence is TGTGCCAGCAGCCCGCCCCGGGCCAATGGGGATACGCAGTATTTT. It codes for CASSPPRANGDTQYF.

The rearrangement joins TRBV15 to TRBJ2-2; 8 bases align to TRBD1. V shed 6 bases, J shed 3 bases, and the junction held 6 bases outside the gene matches. The V gene's germline CDR1 is LNHNV and CDR2 YYDKDF (reference sequence). CDR3 length: 15 residues. The CDR3 reads CATRADREDTGELFF. DNA of the CDR3: TGTGCCACCAGGGCGGACAGGGAGGACACCGGGGAGCTGTTTTTT.